This is a list of T cell receptor beta chains from one sample in a study of T cells in Graves' hyperthyroidism and ophthalmopathy. TCRdb used MiXCR to reprocess the multiplex PCR reads, holding one entry per CDR3 protein. In the table there are hundreds of thousands of distinct CDR3 sequences, roughly a quarter of which are singletons. Material: blood. These TCRs come from a woman between 25 and 40 years old with Graves' ophthalmopathy. Both conserved end residues are part of each CDR3. D genes are given only for firm matches. The size of a clone is reported for some rows only, either as once, few or many, or as a class for expanded clones.

>NA|TRBJ1-1|TRBV12-3/TRBV12-4|NA
TGTGCCAGCAGTCGAGGGTCCGTGAGTGAAGCTTTCTTT
CASSRGSVSEAFF
>TRBD1|TRBJ2-7|TRBV3-1|NA
TGTGCCAGCAGCCAAGACAGGGGGCCCTACGAGCAGTACTTC
CASSQDRGPYEQYF
>TRBD1|TRBJ1-2|TRBV11-2|NA
TGTGCCAGCAGCGGGGAGACAGGGGACCGCTATGGCTACACCTTC
CASSGETGDRYGYTF
>TRBD1|TRBJ2-5|TRBV29-1|many
TGCAGCGGACAGGGGGGGGGAGAGACCCAGTACTTC
CSGQGGGETQYF
>NA|TRBJ2-7|TRBV12-3/TRBV12-4|many
TGTGCCAGCACCTCGACGGGCTACGAGCAGTACTTC
CASTSTGYEQYF
>NA|TRBJ2-7|TRBV4-1|many
TGCGCCAGCAGGAACGCACTGCGGGGCGACGAGCAGTACTTC
CASRNALRGDEQYF
>NA|TRBJ1-2|TRBV6-1|NA
TGTGCCAGCAGTGTCGCAGGGACTAACTATGGCTACACCTTC
CASSVAGTNYGYTF
>NA|TRBJ2-2|TRBV24-1|few
TGTGCCACCAGCCCACGGGGGCGGGGGACCACCGGGGAGCTGCTTTTT
CATSPRGRGTTGELLF
>NA|TRBJ1-1|TRBV20-1|many
TGCAGTGCTAGAGATGTCGCACTTAACACTGAAGCTTTCTTT
CSARDVALNTEAFF
>NA|TRBJ2-7|TRBV12-3/TRBV12-4|NA
TGTGCCAGCAGTTTCCAGGGCTACTACGAGCAGTACTTC
CASSFQGYYEQYF
>TRBD2|TRBJ2-5|TRBV2|many
TGTGCCAGCAGTGAACGTGCTAGCGGGGGGGCAGAGACCCAGTACTTC
CASSERASGGAETQYF